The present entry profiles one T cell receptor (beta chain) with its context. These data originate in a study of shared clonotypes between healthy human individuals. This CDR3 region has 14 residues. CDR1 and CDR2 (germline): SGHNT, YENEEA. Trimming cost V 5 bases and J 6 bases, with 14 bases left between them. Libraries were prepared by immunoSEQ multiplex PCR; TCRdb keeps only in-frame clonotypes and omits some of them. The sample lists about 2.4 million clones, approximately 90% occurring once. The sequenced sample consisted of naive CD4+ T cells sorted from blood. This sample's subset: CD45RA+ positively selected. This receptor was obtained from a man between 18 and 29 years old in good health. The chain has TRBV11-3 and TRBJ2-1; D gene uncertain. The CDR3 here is CASSADPTGNEQFF. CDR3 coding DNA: TGTGCCAGCAGCGCAGACCCGACCGGCAATGAGCAGTTCTTC.